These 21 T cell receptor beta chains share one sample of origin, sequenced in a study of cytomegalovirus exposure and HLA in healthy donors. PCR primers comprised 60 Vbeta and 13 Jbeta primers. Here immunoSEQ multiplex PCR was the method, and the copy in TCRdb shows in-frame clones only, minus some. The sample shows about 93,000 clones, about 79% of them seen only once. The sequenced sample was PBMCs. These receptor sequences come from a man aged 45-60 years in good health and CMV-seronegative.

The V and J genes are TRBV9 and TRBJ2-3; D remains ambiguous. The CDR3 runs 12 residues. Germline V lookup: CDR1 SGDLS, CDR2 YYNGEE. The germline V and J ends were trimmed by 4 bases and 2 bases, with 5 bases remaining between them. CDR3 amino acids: CASSQSTDTQYF. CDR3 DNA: TGTGCCAGCAGCCAATCCACAGATACGCAGTATTTT.

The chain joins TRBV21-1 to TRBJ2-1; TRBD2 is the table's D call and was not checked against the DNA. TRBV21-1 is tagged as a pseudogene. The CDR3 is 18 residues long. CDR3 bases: TGTGCCAGCAGCTACCGGACCGGGACTGGCAGCTCCTACAATGAGCAGTTCTTC. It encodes CASSYRTGTGSSYNEQFF.

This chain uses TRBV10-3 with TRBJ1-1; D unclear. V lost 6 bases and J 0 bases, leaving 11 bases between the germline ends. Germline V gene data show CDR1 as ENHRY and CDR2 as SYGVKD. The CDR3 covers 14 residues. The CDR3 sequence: CAISPASMNTEAFF. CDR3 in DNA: TGTGCCATCAGCCCCGCAAGCATGAACACTGAAGCTTTCTTT.

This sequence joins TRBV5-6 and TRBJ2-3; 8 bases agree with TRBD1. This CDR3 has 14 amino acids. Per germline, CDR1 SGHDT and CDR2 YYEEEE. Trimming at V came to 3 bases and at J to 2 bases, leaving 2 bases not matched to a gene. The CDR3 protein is CASSSGQVTDTQYF. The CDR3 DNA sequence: TGTGCCAGCAGCTCGGGACAGGTCACAGATACGCAGTATTTT.

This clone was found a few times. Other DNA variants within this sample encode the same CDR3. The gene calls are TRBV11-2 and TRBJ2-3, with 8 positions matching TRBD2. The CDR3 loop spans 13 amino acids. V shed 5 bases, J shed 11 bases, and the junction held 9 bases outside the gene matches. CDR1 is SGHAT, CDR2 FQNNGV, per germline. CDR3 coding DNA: TGTGCCAGCAGCCTACCACGGGAGGGTCGGCAGTATTTT. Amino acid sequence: CASSLPREGRQYF.

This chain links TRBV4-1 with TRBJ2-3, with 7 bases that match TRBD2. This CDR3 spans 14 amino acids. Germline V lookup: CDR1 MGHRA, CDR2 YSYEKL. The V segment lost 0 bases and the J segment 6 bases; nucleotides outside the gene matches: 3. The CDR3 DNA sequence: TGCGCCAGCAGCCAAGATGGGGGGGTGGATACGCAGTATTTT. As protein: CASSQDGGVDTQYF.

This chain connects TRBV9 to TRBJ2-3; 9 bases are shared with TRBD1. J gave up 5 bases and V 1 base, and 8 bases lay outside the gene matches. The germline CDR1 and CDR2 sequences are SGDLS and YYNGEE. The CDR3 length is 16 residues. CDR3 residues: CASSVRDRAGRDTQYF. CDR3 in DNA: TGTGCCAGCAGCGTAAGGGACAGGGCGGGGAGAGATACGCAGTATTTT.

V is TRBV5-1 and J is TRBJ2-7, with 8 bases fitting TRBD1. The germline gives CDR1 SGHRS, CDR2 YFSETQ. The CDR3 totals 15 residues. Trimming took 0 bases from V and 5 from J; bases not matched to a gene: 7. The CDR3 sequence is CASSLAGQVTDEQYF. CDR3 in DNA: TGCGCCAGCAGCTTGGCGGGACAGGTAACCGACGAGCAGTACTTC.

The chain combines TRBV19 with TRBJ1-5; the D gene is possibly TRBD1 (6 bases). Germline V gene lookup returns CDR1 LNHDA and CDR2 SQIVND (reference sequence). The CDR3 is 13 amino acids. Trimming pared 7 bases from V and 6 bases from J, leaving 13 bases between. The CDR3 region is CASKGEGTQPQHF. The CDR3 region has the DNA TGTGCCAGTAAGGGGGAAGGCACTCAGCCCCAGCATTTT.

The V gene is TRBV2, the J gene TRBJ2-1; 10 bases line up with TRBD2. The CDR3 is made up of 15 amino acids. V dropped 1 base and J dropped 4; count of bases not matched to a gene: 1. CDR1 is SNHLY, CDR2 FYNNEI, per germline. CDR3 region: CASSEGTSGYNEQFF. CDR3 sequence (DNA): TGTGCCAGCAGTGAAGGGACTAGCGGTTACAATGAGCAGTTCTTC.

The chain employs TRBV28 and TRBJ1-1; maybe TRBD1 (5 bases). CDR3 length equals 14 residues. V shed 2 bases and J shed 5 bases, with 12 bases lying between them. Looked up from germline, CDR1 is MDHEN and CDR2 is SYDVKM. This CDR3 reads CASSLRWGGTEAFF. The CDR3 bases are TGTGCCAGCAGTTTACGATGGGGGGGGACTGAAGCTTTCTTT.

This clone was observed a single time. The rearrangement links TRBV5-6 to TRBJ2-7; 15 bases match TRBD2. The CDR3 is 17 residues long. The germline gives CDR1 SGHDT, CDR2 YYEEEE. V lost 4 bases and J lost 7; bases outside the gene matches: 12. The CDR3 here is CASSLGLAGGRNYEQYF. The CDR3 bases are TGTGCCAGCAGCCTAGGACTAGCGGGAGGGCGGAACTATGAGCAGTACTTC.

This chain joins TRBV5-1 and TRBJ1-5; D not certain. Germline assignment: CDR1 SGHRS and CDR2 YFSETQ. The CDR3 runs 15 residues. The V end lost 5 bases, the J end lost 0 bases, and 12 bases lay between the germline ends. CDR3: CASSPVPGSNQPQHF. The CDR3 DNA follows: TGCGCCAGCAGTCCCGTCCCAGGTAGCAATCAGCCCCAGCATTTT.

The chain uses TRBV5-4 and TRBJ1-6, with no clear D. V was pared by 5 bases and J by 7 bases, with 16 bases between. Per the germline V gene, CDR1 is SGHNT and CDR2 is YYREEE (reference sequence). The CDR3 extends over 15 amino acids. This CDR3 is CASRPGETTNSPLHF. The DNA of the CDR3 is TGTGCCAGCAGACCCGGGGAGACGACAAATTCACCCCTCCACTTT.

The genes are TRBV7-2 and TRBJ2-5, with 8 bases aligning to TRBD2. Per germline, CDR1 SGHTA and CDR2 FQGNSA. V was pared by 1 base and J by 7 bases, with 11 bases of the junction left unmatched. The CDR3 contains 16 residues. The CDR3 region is CASSLGSGRGVRTQYF. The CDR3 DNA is TGTGCCAGCAGCTTAGGGTCCGGGAGGGGAGTAAGGACCCAGTACTTC.

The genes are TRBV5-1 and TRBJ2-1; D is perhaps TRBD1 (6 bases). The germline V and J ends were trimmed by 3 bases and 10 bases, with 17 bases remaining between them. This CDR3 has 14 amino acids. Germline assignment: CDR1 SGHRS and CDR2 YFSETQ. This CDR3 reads CASSSVGPDREQFF. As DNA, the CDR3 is TGCGCCAGCAGCTCGGTGGGGCCGGACAGAGAGCAGTTCTTC.

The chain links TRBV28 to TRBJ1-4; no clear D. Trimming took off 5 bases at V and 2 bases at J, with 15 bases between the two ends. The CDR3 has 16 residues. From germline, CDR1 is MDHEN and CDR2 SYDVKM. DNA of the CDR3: TGTGCCAGCAGTCCAGGTACCGTCGCCACTAATGAAAAACTGTTTTTT. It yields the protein CASSPGTVATNEKLFF.

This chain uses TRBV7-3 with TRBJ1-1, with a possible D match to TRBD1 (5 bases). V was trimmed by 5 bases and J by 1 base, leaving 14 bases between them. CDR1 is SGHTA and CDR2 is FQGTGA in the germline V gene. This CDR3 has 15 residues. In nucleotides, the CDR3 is TGTGCCAGCAGCCGGAACGGGGGAGCGAACACTGAAGCTTTCTTT. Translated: CASSRNGGANTEAFF.

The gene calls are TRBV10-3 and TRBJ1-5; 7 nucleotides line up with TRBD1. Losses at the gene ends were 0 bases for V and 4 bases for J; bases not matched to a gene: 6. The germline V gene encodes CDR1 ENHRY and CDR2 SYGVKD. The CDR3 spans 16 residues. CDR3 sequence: CAISESGTEDNQPQHF. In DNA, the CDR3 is TGTGCCATCAGTGAGTCAGGGACAGAAGATAATCAGCCCCAGCATTTT.

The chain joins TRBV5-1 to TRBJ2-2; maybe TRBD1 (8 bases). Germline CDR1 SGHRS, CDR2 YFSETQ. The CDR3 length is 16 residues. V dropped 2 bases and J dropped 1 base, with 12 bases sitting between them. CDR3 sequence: CASSLQGGQNTGELFF. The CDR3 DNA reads TGCGCCAGCAGCTTACAGGGGGGGCAGAACACCGGGGAGCTGTTTTTT.

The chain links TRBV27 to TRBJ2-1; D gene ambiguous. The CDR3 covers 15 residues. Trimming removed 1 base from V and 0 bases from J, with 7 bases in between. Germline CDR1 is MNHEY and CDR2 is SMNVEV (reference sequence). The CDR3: CASSLYLSSYNEQFF. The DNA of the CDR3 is TGTGCCAGCAGTTTATACTTGAGCTCCTACAATGAGCAGTTCTTC.